This T cell receptor (beta chain) was sequenced during a study of a mutant IDH1 vaccine in newly diagnosed glioma. Study-wide context: Either 4-6 weeks after radiotherapy alone or alongside temozolomide, vaccination was begun. Patients had received radiotherapy, temozolomide, or both previously, most receiving both.

The time point here: week 47, end of study. Doses consisted of 300 ug of mutant IDH1 20-mer peptide each, paired with topical imiquimod. Germline V gives CDR1 SGHTA, CDR2 FQGNSA. Trimming stripped 7 bases from V and 3 bases from J, with 19 bases between. The CDR3 has 15 amino acids. Only in-frame clones appear in the TCRdb table, and some are missing; sequencing was by immunoSEQ multiplex PCR. The sample has tens of thousands of clones, roughly 83% seen once; the top ten hold roughly 4.5%. The study, taken as a whole, reports: Of all patients, 93.3% showed vaccine-induced immune responses. Variations in leading peripheral T cell clonotypes appeared to have no connection with pseudoprogression.

Notes on this clone: Its matching antigen is unknown.

The TCR was taken from a woman aged 30 to 39 with glioma. Some clones in this sample may be carry-over from other donors' samples. Here the sequenced sample was PBMCs, taken from a glioma patient whose treatment included an IDH1 peptide vaccine. This chain connects TRBV7-2 to TRBJ2-7; D possibly corresponds to TRBD1 (6 bases). The CDR3 region has the DNA TGTGCCAGCACCGAGTGGACAGTAGACTACTACGAGCAGTACTTC. This encodes CASTEWTVDYYEQYF.